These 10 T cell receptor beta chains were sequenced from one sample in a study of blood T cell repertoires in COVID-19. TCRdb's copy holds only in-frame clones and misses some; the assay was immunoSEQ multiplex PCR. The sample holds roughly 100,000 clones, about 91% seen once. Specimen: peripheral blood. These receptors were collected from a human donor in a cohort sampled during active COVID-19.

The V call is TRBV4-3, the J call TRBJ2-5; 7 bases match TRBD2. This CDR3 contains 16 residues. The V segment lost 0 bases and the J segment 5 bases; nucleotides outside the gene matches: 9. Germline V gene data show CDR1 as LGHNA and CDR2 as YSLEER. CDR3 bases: TGCGCCAGCAGCCAAGATGGTGGCGGGAGAGGGGAGACCCAGTACTTC. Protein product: CASSQDGGGRGETQYF.

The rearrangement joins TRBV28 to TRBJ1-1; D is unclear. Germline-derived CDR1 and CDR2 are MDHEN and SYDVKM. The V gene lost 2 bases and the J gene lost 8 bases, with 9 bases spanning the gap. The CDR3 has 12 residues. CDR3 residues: CASSLSLREAFF. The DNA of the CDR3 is TGTGCCAGCAGTTTAAGTCTCCGGGAAGCTTTCTTT.

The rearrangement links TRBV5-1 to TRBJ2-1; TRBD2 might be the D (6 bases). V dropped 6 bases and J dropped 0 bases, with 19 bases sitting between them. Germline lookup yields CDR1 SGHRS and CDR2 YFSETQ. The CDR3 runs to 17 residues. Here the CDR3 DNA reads TGCGCCAGCACCGGAGGGGAAGGCTTCAACTCCTACAATGAGCAGTTCTTC. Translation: CASTGGEGFNSYNEQFF.

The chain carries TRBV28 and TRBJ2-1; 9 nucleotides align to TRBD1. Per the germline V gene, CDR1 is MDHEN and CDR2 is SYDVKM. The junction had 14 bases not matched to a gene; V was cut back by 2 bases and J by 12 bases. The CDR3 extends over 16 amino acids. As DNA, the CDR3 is TGTGCCAGCAGTTTAAAACCGGGACAGGGATCTTTAGGGCAGTTCTTC. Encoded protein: CASSLKPGQGSLGQFF.

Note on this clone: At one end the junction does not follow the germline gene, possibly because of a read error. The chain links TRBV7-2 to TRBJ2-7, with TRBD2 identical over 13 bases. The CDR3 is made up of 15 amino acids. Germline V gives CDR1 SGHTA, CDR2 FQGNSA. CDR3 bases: TGTGCCAGCAGTTTAGGGACTAGCGGGATCGGCGAGCAGTACTTC. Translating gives CASSLGTSGIGEQYF.

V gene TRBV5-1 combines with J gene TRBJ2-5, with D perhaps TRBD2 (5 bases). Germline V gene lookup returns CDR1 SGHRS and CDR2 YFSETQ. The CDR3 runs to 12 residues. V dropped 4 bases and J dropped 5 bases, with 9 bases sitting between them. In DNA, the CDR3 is TGCGCCAGCAGCCCCCCGGGGGAGACCCAGTACTTC. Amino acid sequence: CASSPPGETQYF.

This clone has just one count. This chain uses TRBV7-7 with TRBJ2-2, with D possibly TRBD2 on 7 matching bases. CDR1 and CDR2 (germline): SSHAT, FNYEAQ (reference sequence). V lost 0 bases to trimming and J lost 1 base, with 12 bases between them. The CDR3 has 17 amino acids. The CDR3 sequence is CASSLASGGGNTGELFF. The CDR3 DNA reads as TGTGCCAGCAGCTTAGCATCGGGGGGCGGGAACACCGGGGAGCTGTTTTTT.

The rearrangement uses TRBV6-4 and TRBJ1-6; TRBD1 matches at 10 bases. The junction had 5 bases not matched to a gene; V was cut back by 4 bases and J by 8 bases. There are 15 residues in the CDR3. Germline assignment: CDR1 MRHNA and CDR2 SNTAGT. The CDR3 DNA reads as TGTGCCAGCAGTGTGCGCGGGACAGGGGATTCACCCCTCCACTTT. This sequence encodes CASSVRGTGDSPLHF.

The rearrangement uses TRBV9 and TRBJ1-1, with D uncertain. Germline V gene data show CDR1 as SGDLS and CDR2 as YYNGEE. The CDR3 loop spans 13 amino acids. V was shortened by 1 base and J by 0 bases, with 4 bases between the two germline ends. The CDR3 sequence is CASSVFVNTEAFF. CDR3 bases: TGTGCCAGCAGCGTATTCGTGAACACTGAAGCTTTCTTT.

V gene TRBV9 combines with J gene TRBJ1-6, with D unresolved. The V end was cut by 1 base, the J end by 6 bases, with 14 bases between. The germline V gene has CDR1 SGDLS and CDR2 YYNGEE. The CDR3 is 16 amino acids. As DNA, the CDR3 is TGTGCCAGCAGCGTAACAGTCAGAACTGGTAATTCACCCCTCCACTTT. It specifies CASSVTVRTGNSPLHF.